This record looks at one TCR beta chain sequence and its context. This clone occurred once. Its antigen is unknown. Base qualities are missing; no much larger clone stands one base away. From the cysteine up to the phenylalanine, the CDR3 has a length of 14 residues. CDR3 DNA only is kept here, 42 bases in frame from base 1. The germline V and J ends show losses of 5 bases and 3 bases respectively, and no gene match explains 3 bases of the junction. From the germline V gene (reference sequence), CDR1 is SEHNR and CDR2 is FQNEAQ. The time point label corresponds to: sample from adult after SARS-CoV-2 infection, after symptom onset. A couple of convalescent COVID-19 patients, sampled after symptom onset from adults with prior SARS-CoV-2 infection, were also TCR-sequenced for comparison. The CDR3 regions of human TCRbeta chains were analyzed by immunosequencing. Turning to the authors' computational methods: TCRs in the repertoires were compared against a reference library of SARS-CoV-2-specific TCRs that had been generated with the MIRA antigen-specificity platform. Breadth was defined as the fraction of unique TCRs that were SARS-CoV-2-associated, and depth was defined as the fraction of total T cells that were SARS-CoV-2-associated. Each spike-specific TCR was assigned to its reactive spike region and to a CD4 or CD8 class using the MIRA data. Log10-transformed breadth and depth values were compared by one-way ANOVA with Sidak's multiple comparisons tests. What TCRdb holds here is the immuneACCESS table cut down to in-frame rearrangements. Part of the clones is not present; checked against another copy, under half of the missing clones reflect an unresolved V gene, and the others are unexplained. V, J and clone size reflect that table, while D and trimming were determined from the DNA. The sample has roughly 140,000 clones on record, around 94% of them singletons. Around 12% of the sample belongs to the ten largest clones.

The data originate from a study of T cell responses to AZD1222 COVID-19 vaccine listed by TCRdb under 2021. At the level of the whole study: TCR sequencing covered approximately 230 trial participants: 200 to 210 given two doses of AZD1222 and approximately 26 given two doses of MenACWY control vaccine. Trial participants were enrolled by age into 18-55, 56-69 and 70-plus year subgroups, with 148, 28 and 57 TCR-sequenced participants respectively. Study-level results and caveats: Because no day 14 peak-response samples were available, the repertoires could be characterized only after the peak T cell response. Conclusions about previously exposed vaccinees were limited because only five to seven AZD1222 recipients were SARS-CoV-2 seropositive at baseline. Vaccine-associated CD4 TCRs spanned the whole spike protein, with dominant responses in regions 160-218 and 743-854. After two AZD1222 doses, both the breadth and the depth of spike-specific TCRs were significantly higher than at day 0 and than in MenACWY recipients. Epitopes outside the regions mutated in the B.1.351 and B.1.1.7 variants were reportedly recognized by nearly half of the unique spike-specific TCRs. Participants were mostly white British and included more females than males, and it was suggested by the authors that clonal diversity may have been underestimated. In the small 56-69-year group, the increase in depth fell short of significance, most likely because of low power.

This clonotype originated in an adult who had recovered from COVID-19. Sequences were derived from peripheral blood, sampled after recovery from COVID-19. This receptor chain uses TRBV7-9 and TRBJ2-5, with TRBD1 identical over 10 junction bases. The nucleotide sequence is given as TGTGCCAGCAGCCGAGGGACAGGGGAAGAGACCCAGTACTTC. Its protein is CASSRGTGEETQYF.